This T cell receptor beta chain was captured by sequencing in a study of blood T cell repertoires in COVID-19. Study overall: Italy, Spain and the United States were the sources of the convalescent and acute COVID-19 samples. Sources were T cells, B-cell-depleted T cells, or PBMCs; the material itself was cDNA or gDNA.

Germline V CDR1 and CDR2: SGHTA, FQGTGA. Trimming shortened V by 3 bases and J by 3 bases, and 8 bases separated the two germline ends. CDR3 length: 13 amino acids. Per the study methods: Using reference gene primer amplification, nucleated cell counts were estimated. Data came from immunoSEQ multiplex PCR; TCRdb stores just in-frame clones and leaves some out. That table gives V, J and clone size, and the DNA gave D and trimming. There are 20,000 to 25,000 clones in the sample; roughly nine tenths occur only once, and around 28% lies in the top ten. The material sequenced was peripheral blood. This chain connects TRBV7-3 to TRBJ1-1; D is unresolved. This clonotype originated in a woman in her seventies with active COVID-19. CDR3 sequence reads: CASSFWRDTEAFF. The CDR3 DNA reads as TGTGCCAGCAGCTTTTGGAGGGACACTGAAGCTTTCTTT.